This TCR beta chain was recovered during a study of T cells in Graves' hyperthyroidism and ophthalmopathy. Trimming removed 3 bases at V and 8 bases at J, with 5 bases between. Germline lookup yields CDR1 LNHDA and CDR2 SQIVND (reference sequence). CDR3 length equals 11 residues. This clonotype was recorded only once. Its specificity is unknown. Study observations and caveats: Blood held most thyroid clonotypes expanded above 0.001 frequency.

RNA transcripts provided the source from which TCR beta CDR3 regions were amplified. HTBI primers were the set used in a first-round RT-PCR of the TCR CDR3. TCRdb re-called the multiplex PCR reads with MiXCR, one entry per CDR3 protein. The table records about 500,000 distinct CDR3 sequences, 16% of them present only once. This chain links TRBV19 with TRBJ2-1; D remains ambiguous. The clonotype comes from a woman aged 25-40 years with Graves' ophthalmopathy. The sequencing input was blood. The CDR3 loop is CASSIFDEQFF. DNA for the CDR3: TGTGCCAGTAGTATTTTTGATGAGCAGTTCTTC.